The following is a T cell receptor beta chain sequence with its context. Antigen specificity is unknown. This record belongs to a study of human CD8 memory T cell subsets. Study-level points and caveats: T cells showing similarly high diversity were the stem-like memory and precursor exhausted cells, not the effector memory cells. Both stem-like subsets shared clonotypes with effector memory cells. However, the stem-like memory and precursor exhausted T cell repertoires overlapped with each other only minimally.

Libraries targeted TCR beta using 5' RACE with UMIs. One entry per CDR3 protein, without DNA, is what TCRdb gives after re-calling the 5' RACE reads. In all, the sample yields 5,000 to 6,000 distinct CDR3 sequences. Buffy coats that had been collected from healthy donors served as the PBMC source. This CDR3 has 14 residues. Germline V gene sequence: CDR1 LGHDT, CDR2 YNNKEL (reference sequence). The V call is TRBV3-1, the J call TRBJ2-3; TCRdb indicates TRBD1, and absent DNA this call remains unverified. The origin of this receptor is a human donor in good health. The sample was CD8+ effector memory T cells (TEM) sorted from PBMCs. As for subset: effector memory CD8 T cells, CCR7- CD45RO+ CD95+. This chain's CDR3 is CASSQAGAIDTQYF.